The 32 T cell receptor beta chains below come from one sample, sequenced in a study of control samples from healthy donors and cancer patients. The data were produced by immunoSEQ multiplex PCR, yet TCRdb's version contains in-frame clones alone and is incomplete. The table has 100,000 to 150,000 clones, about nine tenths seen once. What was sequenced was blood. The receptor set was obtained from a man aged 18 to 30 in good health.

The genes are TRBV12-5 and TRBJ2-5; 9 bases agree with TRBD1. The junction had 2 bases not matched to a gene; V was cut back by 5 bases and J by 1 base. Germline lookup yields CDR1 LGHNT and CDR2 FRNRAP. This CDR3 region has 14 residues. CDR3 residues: CASGPGQGQETQYF. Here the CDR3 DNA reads TGTGCTAGTGGTCCGGGACAGGGCCAAGAGACCCAGTACTTC.

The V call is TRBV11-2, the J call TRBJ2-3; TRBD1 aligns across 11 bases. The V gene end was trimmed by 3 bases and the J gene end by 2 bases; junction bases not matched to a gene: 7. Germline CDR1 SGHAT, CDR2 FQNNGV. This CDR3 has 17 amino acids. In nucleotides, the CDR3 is TGTGCCAGCAGCTTCGCCGGGACAGGGGGGCCCACAGATACGCAGTATTTT. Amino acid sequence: CASSFAGTGGPTDTQYF.

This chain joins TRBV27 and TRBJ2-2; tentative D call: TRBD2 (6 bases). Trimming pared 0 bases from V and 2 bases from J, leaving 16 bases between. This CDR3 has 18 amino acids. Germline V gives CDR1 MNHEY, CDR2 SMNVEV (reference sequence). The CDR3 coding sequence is TGTGCCAGCAGTTTATCGAGGATACTCGGACTAAACACCGGGGAGCTGTTTTTT. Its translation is CASSLSRILGLNTGELFF.

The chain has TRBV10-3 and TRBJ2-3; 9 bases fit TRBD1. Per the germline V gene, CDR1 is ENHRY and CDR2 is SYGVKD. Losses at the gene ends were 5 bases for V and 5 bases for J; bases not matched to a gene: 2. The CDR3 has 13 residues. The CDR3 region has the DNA TGTGCCATCAGTCGACAGGGGGGAGATACGCAGTATTTT. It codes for CAISRQGGDTQYF.

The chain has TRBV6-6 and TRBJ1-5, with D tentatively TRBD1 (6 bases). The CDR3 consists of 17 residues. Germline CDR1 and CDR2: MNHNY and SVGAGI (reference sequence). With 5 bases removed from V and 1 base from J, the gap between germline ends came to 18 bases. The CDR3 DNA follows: TGTGCCAGCAGTCCCCGGGGGGGGCGTGTGAGCAATCAGCCCCAGCATTTT. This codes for CASSPRGGRVSNQPQHF.

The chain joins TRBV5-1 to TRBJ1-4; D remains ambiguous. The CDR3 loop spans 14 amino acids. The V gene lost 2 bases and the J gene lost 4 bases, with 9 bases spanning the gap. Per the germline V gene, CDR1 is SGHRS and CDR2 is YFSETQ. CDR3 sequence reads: CASSFYSLNEKLFF. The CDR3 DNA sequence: TGCGCCAGCAGCTTTTACAGCCTTAATGAAAAACTGTTTTTT.

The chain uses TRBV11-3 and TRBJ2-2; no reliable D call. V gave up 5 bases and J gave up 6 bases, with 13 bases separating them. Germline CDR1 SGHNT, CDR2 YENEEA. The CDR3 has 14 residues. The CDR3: CASSPGPVSGELFF. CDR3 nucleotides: TGTGCCAGCAGCCCCGGGCCCGTTTCCGGGGAGCTGTTTTTT.

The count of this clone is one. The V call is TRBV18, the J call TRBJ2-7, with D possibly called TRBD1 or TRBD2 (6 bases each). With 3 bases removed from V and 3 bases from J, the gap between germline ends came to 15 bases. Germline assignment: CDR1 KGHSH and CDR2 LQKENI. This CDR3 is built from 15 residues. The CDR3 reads CASSPPRGPFYEQYF. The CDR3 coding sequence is TGTGCCAGCTCACCCCCCCGGGGGCCCTTCTACGAGCAGTACTTC.

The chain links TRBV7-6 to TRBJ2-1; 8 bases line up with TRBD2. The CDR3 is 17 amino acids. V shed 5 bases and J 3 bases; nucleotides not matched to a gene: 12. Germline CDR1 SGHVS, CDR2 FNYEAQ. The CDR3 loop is CASSPGQGLGRYNEQFF. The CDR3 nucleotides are TGTGCCAGCAGCCCCGGGCAGGGACTAGGCCGCTACAATGAGCAGTTCTTC.

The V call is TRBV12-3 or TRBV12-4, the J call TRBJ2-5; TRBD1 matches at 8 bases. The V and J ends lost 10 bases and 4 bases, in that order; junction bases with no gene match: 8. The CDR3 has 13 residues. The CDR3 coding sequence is TGTGCCACCAACTCCGGACAGGGAGAGACCCAGTACTTC. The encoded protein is CATNSGQGETQYF.

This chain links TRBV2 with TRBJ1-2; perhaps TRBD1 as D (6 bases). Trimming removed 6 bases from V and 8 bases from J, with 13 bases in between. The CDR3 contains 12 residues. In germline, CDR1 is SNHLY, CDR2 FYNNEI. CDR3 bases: TGTGCCAGCAGGCTGGGACACTGGGGCTACACCTTC. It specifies CASRLGHWGYTF.

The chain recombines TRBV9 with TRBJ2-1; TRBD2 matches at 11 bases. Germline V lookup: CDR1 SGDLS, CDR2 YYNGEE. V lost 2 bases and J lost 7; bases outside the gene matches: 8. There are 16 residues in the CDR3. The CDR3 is CASSVGRPSGGNEQFF. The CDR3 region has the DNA TGTGCCAGCAGCGTTGGTCGGCCTAGCGGGGGGAATGAGCAGTTCTTC.

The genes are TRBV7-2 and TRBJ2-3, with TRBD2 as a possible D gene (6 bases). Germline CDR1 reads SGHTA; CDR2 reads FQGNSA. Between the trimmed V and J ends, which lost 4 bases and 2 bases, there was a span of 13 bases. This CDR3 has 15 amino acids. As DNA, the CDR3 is TGTGCCAGCAGCTCCGGGGGATCTTTCACAGATACGCAGTATTTT. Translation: CASSSGGSFTDTQYF.

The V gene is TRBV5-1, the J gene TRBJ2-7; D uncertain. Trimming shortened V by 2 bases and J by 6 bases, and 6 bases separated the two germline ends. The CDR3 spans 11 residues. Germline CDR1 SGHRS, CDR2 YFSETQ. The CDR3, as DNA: TGCGCCAGCAGCTTATGGGGCGAGCAGTACTTC. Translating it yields CASSLWGEQYF.

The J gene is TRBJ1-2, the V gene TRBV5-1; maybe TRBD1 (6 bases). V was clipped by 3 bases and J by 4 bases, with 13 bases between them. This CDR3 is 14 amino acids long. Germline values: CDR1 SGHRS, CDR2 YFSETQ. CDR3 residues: CASSWAGDLYGYTF. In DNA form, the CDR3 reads TGCGCCAGCAGCTGGGCAGGGGACCTCTATGGCTACACCTTC.

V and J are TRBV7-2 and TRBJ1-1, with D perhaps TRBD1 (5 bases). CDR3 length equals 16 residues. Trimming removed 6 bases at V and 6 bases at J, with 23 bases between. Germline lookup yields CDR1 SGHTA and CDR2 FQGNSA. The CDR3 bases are TGTGCCAGCAGTTCTCGCGTCGTAAGAGCGGGGCCTGAAGCTTTCTTT. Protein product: CASSSRVVRAGPEAFF.

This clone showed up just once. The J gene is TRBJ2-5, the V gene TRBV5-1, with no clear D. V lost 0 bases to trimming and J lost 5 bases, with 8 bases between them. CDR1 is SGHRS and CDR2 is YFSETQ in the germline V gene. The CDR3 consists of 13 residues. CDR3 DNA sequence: TGCGCCAGCAGCTTGGATTTTTTTGAGACCCAGTACTTC. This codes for CASSLDFFETQYF.

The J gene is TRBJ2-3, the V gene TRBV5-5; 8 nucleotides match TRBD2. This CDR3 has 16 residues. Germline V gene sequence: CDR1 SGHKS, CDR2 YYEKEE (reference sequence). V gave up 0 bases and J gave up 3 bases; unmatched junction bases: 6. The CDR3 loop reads CASSLGSGVQTDTQYF. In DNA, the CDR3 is TGTGCCAGCAGCTTGGGTAGCGGGGTGCAAACAGATACGCAGTATTTT.

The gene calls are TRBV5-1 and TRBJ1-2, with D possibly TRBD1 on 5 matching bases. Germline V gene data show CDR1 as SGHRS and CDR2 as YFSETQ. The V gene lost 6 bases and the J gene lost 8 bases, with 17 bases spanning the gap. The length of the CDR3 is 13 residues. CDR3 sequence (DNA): TGCGCCAGCACCTCCGGGACTCCAGGAGGCTACACCTTC. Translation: CASTSGTPGGYTF.

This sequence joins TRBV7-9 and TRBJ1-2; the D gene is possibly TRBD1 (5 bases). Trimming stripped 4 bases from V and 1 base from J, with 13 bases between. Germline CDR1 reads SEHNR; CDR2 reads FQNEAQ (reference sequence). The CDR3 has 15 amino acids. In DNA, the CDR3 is TGTGCCAGCAGCTCCAGGGATTCCATTAACTATGGCTACACCTTC. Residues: CASSSRDSINYGYTF.

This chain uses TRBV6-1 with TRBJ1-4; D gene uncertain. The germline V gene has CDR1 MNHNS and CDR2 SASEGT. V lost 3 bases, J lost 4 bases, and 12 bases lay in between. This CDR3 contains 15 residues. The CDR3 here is CASSDLRGYNEKLFF. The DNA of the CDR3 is TGTGCCAGCAGTGACCTACGAGGGTATAATGAAAAACTGTTTTTT.

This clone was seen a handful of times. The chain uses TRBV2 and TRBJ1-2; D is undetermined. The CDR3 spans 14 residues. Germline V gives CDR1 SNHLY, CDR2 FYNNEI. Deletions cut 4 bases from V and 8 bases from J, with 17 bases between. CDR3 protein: CASSGARNGGGYTF. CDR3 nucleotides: TGTGCCAGCAGTGGGGCCAGAAACGGAGGCGGCTACACCTTC. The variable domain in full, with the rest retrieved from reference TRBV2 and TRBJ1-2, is EPEVTQTPSHQVTQMGQEVILRCVPISNHLYFYWYRQILGQKVEFLVSFYNNEISEKSEIFDDQFSVERPDGSNFTLKIRSTKLEDSAMYFCASSGARNGGGYTFGSGTRLTVV.

Here the CDR3 reads CASSFGVTGPGELFF. CDR3 nucleotides: TGTGCCAGCAGCTTTGGGGTGACAGGACCCGGGGAGCTGTTTTTT. The chain links TRBV7-3 to TRBJ2-2; D may be TRBD1 (6 bases). Deletions cut 3 bases from V and 6 bases from J, with 14 bases between. The CDR3 runs 15 residues. The germline V gene has CDR1 SGHTA and CDR2 FQGTGA.

CDR3 protein: CASSYNGRGSYEQYF. The CDR3 coding sequence is TGTGCCAGCAGTTATAACGGCCGCGGGTCCTACGAGCAGTACTTC. The chain is built from TRBV6-5 and TRBJ2-7; TRBD2 might be the D (5 bases). The CDR3 sequence is 15 residues long. V was clipped by 3 bases and J by 1 base, with 13 bases between them. Per germline, CDR1 MNHEY and CDR2 SVGAGI.

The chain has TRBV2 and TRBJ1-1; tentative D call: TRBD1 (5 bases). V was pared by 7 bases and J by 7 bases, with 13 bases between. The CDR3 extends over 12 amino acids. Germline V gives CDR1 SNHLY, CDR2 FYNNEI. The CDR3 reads CASNPGWDEAFF. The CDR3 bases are TGTGCCAGCAATCCAGGGTGGGATGAAGCTTTCTTT.

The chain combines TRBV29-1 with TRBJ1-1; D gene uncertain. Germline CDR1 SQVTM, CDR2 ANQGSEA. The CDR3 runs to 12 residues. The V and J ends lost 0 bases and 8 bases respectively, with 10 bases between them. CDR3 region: CSVEDRHWEAFF. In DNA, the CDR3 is TGCAGCGTTGAAGATCGTCACTGGGAAGCTTTCTTT.

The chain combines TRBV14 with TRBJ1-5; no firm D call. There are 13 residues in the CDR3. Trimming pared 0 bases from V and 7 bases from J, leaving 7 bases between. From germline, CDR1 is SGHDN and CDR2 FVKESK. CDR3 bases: TGTGCCAGCAGCCAAGACCAAGGGCAGCCCCAGCATTTT. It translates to CASSQDQGQPQHF.

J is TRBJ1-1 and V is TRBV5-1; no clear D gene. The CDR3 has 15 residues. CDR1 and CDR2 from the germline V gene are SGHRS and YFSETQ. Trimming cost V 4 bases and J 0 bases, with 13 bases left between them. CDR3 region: CASSPIPTMNTEAFF. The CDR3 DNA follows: TGCGCCAGCAGCCCCATTCCAACAATGAACACTGAAGCTTTCTTT.

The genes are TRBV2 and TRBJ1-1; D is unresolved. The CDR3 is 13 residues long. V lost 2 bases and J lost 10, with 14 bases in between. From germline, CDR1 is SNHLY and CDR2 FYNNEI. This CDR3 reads CASSENGQEGAFF. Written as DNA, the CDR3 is TGTGCCAGCAGTGAAAACGGTCAGGAGGGAGCTTTCTTT.

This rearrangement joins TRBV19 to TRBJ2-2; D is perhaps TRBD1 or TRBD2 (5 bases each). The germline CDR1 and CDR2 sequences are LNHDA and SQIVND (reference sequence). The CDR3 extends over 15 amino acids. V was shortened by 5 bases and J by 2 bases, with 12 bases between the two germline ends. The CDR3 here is CASSSGRFNTGELFF. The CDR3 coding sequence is TGTGCCAGTAGTTCGGGGCGGTTTAACACCGGGGAGCTGTTTTTT. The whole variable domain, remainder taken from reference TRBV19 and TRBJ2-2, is DGGITQSPKYLFRKEGQNVTLSCEQNLNHDAMYWYRQDPGQGLRLIYYSQIVNDFQKGDIAEGYSVSREKKESFPLTVTSAQKNPTAFYLCASSSGRFNTGELFFGEGSRLTVL.

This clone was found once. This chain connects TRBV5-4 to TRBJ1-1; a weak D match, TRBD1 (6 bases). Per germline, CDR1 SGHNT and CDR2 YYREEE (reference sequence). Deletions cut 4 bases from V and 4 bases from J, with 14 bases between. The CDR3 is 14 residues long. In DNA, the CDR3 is TGTGCCAGCAGCCACCAAACAGGGTTCACTGAAGCTTTCTTT. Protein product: CASSHQTGFTEAFF.

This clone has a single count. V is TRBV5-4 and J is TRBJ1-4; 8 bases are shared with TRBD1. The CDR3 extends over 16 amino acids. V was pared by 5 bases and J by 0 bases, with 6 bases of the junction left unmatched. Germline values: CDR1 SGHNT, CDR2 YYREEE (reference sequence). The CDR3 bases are TGTGCCAGCAGTTCTTCAGGGGGCGCAACTAATGAAAAACTGTTTTTT. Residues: CASSSSGGATNEKLFF.